This paragraph reports one TCR beta chain. What it binds is not known. Expressed TCRB transcripts were sequenced after all isolated RNA was converted to cDNA. Profiled with immunoSEQ multiplex PCR; TCRdb holds only in-frame clones, not every one. The table shows around 41,000 clones, with about 66% occurring only once. This record comes from a study of beta chain features in type 1 diabetes. Study-wide background: Across every sample, roughly 100 million sorted cells were examined in total. Broader study findings: All four CD4+ subsets from Type 1 diabetes patients carried moderately but significantly shorter TCRB CDR3s.

Germline CDR1 KGHSH, CDR2 LQKENI. The CDR3 loop spans 15 amino acids. After removal of 4 bases from V and 4 bases from J, the junction contained 5 bases not matched to a gene. The source material was Tregs from blood. This chain joins TRBV18 and TRBJ1-3; the match to TRBD1 covers 9 bases. The clonotype originates from a man aged 30 to 45 with type 1 diabetes. Some clones in this sample may be carry-over from other donors' samples. For the CDR3, the DNA is TGTGCCAGCTCACTTGAAACAGGGGGCGGAAACACCATATATTTT. Protein product: CASSLETGGGNTIYF.